The TCR beta chain under discussion was sequenced for a study of blood T cell repertoires in COVID-19. Study as a whole: T cells, B-cell-depleted T cells, or PBMCs provided the cDNA or gDNA that served as material.

V shed 5 bases and J shed 10 bases, with 14 bases lying between them. The CDR3 spans 12 residues. The V gene's germline CDR1 is SGHTA and CDR2 FQGNSA. As handled by the study authors: Scientists estimated how many nucleated cells there were by amplifying reference gene primers. Assay: immunoSEQ multiplex PCR; the TCRdb copy retains only in-frame clones and omits some. From that table come the V and J calls and clone size; the DNA was used to work out D and trimming. The data contain 150,000 to 200,000 clones, roughly four fifths of them seen just once; the ten biggest clones take up 11%. This chain links TRBV7-2 with TRBJ2-5, with a possible D match to TRBD2 (6 bases). The origin of this receptor is a woman aged 40 to 55 with COVID-19, enrolled during active disease. Input material: peripheral blood. The CDR3 DNA follows: TGTGCCAGCAGCAACGACGCCGGGGGCCAGTACTTC. Protein sequence: CASSNDAGGQYF.